This TCR beta chain is drawn from a study of naive and memory T cell subsets. CDR3 length: 11 amino acids. Trimming took 3 bases from V and 5 from J, leaving 4 bases between them. Germline CDR1 and CDR2: SGHDN and FVKESK. This clonotype showed up many times. Both TRBC1 and TRBC2 were covered by a beta constant-region primer of two equimolar oligonucleotides. TCRdb used MiXCR to reprocess the UMI-ligation and nested PCR reads, holding one entry per CDR3 protein. The repertoire holds approximately 85,000 distinct CDR3 sequences, roughly 7.3% seen once, with more than 1.5% in the top ten. CD8 T cells were positively selected from what remained after CD4 positive selection. Cells stained for CD3, CD4, CD8, CD45RA and CD27 were sorted into four subsets.

This chain joins TRBV14 and TRBJ2-5; the D is unclear. The source of this sequence is a human donor in good health. Material: central memory CD4+ T cells from blood. DNA of the CDR3: TGTGCCAGCAGCCACTCGGAGACCCAGTACTTC. As protein: CASSHSETQYF.